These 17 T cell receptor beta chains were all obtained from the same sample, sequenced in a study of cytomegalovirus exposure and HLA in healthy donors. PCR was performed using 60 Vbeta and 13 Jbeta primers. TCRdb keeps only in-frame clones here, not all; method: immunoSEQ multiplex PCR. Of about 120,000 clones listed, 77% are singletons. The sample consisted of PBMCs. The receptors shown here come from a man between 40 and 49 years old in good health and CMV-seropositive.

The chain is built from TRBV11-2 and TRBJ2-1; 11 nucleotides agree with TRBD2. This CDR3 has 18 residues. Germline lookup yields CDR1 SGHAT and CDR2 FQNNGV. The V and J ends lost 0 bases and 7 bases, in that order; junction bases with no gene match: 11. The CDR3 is CASSLDLGGLAVHNEQFF. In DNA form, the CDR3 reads TGTGCCAGCAGCTTAGATCTAGGGGGACTAGCGGTTCATAATGAGCAGTTCTTC.

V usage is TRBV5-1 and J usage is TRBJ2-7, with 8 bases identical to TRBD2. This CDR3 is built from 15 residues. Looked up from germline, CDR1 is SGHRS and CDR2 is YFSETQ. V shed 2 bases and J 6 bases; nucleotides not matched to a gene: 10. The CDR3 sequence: CASSLRQAGGSEQYF. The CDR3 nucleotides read TGCGCCAGCAGCTTACGACAGGCGGGGGGTTCCGAGCAGTACTTC.

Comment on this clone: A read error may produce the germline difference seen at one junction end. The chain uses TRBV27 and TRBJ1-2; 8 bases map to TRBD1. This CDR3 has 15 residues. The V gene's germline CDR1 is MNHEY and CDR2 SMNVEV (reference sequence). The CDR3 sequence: CASSLSPGGNYVYTF. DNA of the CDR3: TGTGCCAGCAGTTTATCGCCAGGGGGCAACTATGTCTACACCTTC.

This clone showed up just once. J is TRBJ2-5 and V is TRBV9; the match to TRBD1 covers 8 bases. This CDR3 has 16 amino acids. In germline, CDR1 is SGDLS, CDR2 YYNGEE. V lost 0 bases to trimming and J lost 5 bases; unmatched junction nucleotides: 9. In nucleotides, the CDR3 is TGTGCCAGCAGCGTAGCCAACAGGGGGGATCAGGAGACCCAGTACTTC. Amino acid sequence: CASSVANRGDQETQYF.

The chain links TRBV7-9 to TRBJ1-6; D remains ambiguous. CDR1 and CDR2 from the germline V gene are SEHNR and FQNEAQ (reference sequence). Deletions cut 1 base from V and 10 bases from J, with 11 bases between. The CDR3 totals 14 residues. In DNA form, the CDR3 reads TGTGCCAGCAGCTTAGGGTTCTCGGGGTCACCCCTCCACTTT. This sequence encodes CASSLGFSGSPLHF.

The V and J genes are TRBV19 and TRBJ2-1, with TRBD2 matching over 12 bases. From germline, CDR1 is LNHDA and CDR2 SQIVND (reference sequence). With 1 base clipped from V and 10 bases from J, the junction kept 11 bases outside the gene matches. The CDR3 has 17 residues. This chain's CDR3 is CASSIVRTSGVTPEQFF. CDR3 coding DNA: TGTGCCAGTAGTATAGTCAGGACTAGCGGGGTAACCCCCGAGCAGTTCTTC.

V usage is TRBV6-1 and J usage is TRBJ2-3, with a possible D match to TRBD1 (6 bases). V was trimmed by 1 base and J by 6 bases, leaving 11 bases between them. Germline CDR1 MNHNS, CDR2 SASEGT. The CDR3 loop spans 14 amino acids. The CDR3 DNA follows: TGTGCCAGCAGTGAAGGCCCCACAGGGGATACGCAGTATTTT. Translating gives CASSEGPTGDTQYF.

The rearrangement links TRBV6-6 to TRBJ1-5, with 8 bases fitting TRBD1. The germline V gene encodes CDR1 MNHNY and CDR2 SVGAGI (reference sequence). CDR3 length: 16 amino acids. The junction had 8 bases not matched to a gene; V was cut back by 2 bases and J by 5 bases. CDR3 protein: CASSYIPTGVDQPQHF. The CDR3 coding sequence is TGTGCCAGCAGTTACATCCCGACAGGGGTTGATCAGCCCCAGCATTTT.

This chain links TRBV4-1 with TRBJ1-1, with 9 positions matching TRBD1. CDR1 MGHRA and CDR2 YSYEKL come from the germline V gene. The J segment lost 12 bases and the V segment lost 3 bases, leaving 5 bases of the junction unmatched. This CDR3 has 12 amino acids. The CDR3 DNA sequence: TGCGCCAGCAGCCAGGGACAGGGTCGAACTTTCTTT. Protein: CASSQGQGRTFF.

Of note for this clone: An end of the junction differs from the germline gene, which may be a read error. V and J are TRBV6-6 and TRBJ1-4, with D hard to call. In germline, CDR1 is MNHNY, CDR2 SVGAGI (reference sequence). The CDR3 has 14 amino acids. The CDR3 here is CASNYDLRNEKLFF. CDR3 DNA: TGTGCCAGCAATTACGACCTGCGGAATGAAAAACTGTTTTTT.

The CDR3 spells CASRTQGRSNQPQHF. The CDR3 region has the DNA TGTGCCAGCAGGACACAGGGAAGGAGCAATCAGCCCCAGCATTTT. The chain recombines TRBV6-6 with TRBJ1-5, with TRBD1 as a possible D gene (6 bases). Trimming stripped 6 bases from V and 1 base from J, with 13 bases between. CDR3 length equals 15 residues. Germline CDR1 reads MNHNY; CDR2 reads SVGAGI (reference sequence).

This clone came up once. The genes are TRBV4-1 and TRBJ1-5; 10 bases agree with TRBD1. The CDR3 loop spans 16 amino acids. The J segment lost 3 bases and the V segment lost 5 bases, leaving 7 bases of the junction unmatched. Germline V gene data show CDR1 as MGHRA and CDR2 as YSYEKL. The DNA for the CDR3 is TGCGCCAGCAGCTATGGGACAGGGGCCTACAATCAGCCCCAGCATTTT. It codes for CASSYGTGAYNQPQHF.

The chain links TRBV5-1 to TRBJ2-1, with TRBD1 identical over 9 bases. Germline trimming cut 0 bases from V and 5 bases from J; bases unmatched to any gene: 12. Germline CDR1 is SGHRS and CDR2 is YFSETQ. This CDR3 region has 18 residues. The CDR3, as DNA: TGCGCCAGCAGCTTGGGCCCTTGGGGGACAGGGCCCAACAATGAGCAGTTCTTC. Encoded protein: CASSLGPWGTGPNNEQFF.

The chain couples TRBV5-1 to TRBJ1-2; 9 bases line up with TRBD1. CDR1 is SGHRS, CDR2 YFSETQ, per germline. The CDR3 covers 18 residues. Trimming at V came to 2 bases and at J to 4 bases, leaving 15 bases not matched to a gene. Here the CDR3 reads CASSLKPPGTGLSYGYTF. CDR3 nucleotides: TGCGCCAGCAGCTTAAAACCTCCCGGGACAGGGTTAAGCTATGGCTACACCTTC.

CDR3 DNA sequence: TGTGCCAGCAGCTTGGTTGCAGGGTCCCTCTACGAGCAGTACTTC. It translates to CASSLVAGSLYEQYF. The chain has TRBV5-5 and TRBJ2-7, with D possibly matching TRBD1 (5 bases). Germline CDR1 SGHKS, CDR2 YYEKEE (reference sequence). V was shortened by 0 bases and J by 3 bases, with 13 bases between the two germline ends. This CDR3 is built from 15 residues. Looking up the rest from reference TRBV5-5 and TRBJ2-7 gives the full variable domain: DAGVTQSPTHLIKTRGQQVTLRCSPISGHKSVSWYQQVLGQGPQFIFQYYEKEERGRGNFPDRFSARQFPNYSSELNVNALLLGDSALYLCASSLVAGSLYEQYFGPGTRLTVT.

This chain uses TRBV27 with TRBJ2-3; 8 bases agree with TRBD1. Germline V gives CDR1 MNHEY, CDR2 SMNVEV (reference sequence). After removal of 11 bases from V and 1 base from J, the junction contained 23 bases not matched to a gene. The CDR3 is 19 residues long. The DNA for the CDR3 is TGTGCCTCGTCGACAGGGGAAACCCTCCTTCGTCCCTGCACAGATACGCAGTATTTT. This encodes CASSTGETLLRPCTDTQYF.

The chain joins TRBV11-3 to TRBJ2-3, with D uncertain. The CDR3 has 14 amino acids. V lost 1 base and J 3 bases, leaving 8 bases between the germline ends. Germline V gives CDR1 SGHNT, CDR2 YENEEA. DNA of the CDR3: TGTGCCAGCAGCTTAGCGGAGAAAACAGATACGCAGTATTTT. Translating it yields CASSLAEKTDTQYF.